The 4 T cell receptor beta chains below come from one sample, sequenced in a study of blood T cell repertoires in COVID-19. Only in-frame clones appear in the TCRdb table, and some are missing; sequencing was by immunoSEQ multiplex PCR. Altogether about 340,000 clones are present, about nine tenths being singletons, with the ten largest covering about 6.9%. Sequenced: peripheral blood. Source of these receptors: a woman aged 45-65 years with COVID-19, enrolled during active disease.

The chain links TRBV2 to TRBJ1-2, with 8 bases identical to TRBD1. Trimming removed 7 bases from V and 7 bases from J; junction bases left unmatched: 8. CDR3 length: 13 residues. Germline lookup yields CDR1 SNHLY and CDR2 FYNNEI. Written as DNA, the CDR3 is TGTGCCAGCAAAGTACAGGGGGGAGGTGGCTACACCTTC. Amino acid sequence: CASKVQGGGGYTF.

The chain carries TRBV6-6 and TRBJ1-2; TRBD1 matches 10 bases. Trimming at V came to 5 bases and at J to 3 bases, leaving 9 bases not matched to a gene. Germline values: CDR1 MNHNY, CDR2 SVGAGI (reference sequence). The CDR3 loop spans 16 amino acids. This CDR3 is CASSTQDRGLDYGYTF. CDR3 DNA: TGTGCCAGCAGTACCCAAGACAGGGGGCTCGACTATGGCTACACCTTC.

CDR3 protein: CASSLGQGETQYF. The DNA for the CDR3 is TGTGCCAGCAGTCTCGGACAGGGAGAGACCCAGTACTTC. The chain employs TRBV12-3 or TRBV12-4 and TRBJ2-5; 8 bases agree with TRBD1. CDR3 length: 13 residues. V shed 5 bases, J shed 4 bases, and the junction held 3 bases outside the gene matches.

The rearrangement uses TRBV14 and TRBJ2-2; D remains ambiguous. Germline CDR1 and CDR2: SGHDN and FVKESK. The CDR3 runs to 15 residues. Between the trimmed V and J ends, which lost 1 base and 1 base, there was a span of 7 bases. Here the CDR3 DNA reads TGTGCCAGCAGCCAAGTTACAGTGAACACCGGGGAGCTGTTTTTT. Protein sequence: CASSQVTVNTGELFF. The full variable domain, in which reference TRBV14 and TRBJ2-2 provide the parts outside the CDR3, is EAGVTQFPSHSVIEKGQTVTLRCDPISGHDNLYWYRRVMGKEIKFLLHFVKESKQDESGMPNNRFLAERTGGTYSTLKVQPAELEDSGVYFCASSQVTVNTGELFFGEGSRLTVL.